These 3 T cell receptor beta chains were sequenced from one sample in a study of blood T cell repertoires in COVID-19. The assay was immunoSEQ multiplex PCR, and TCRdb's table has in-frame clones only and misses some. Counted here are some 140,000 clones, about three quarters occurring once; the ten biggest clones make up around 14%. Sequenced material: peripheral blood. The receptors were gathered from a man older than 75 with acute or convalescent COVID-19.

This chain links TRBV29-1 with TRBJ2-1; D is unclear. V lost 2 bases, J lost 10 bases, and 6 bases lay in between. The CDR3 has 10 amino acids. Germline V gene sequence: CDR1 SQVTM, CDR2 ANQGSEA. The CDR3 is CSVELTEQFF. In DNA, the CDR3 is TGCAGCGTTGAATTAACAGAGCAGTTCTTC.

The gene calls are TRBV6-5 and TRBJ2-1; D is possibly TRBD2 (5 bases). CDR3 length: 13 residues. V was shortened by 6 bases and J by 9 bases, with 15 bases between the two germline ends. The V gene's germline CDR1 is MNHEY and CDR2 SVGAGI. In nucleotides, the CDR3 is TGTGCCAGCAGCCGGGATCATCTTAGTGAGCAGTTCTTC. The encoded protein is CASSRDHLSEQFF.

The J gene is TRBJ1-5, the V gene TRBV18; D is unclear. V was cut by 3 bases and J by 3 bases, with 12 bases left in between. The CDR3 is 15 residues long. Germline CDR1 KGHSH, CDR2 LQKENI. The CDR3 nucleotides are TGTGCCAGCTCACCCTTGGCCGGGGTCAATCAGCCCCAGCATTTT. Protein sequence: CASSPLAGVNQPQHF.